This TCR beta chain is from a study of technical replicates of blood from several donors. TCRdb's copy holds only in-frame clones and misses some; the assay was immunoSEQ multiplex PCR. The sample includes around 53,000 clones, more than 85% of them seen just once. CDR1 and CDR2 (germline): SQVTM, ANQGSEA. The CDR3 has 13 amino acids. Trimming shortened V by 7 bases and J by 2 bases, and 15 bases separated the two germline ends. This chain links TRBV29-1 with TRBJ2-7; D remains ambiguous. The TCR was taken from a human donor in good health. Some clones in this sample may be carry-over from other donors' samples. Specimen: PBMCs. The CDR3: CSAGANEPYEQYF. The CDR3 DNA follows: TGCAGCGCAGGTGCCAACGAACCCTACGAGCAGTACTTC.